These T cell receptor beta chains were read from a single sample in a study of T cell repertoires in cytomegalovirus infection. Their specific antigens are unknown. In TCRdb, the reads were re-called with MiXCR into one record per CDR3 protein. The sample consists of about 890,000 distinct CDR3 sequences, around 32% of them appearing once. The starting material was cultured CD8+ T cells from PBMCs, obtained from culture after CMV antigen stimulation. Receptor source: a human donor in good health (CMV status not recorded). Some clones in this sample may be carry-over from other donors' samples. Both conserved end residues are part of each CDR3. The size field is filled for only some rows; it gives once, few, many or a size class.

CDR3aa	j_gene	abundance	v_gene
CASSADRGKGGYTF	TRBJ1-2	-	TRBV5-4
CASSLEEGADTQYF	TRBJ2-3	few	TRBV11-2
CASSQGDREMTPLHF	TRBJ1-6	few	TRBV4-2
CASHQGRSANSPLHF	TRBJ1-6	-	TRBV6-2/TRBV6-3
CANIGKGTTEAFF	TRBJ1-1	-	TRBV6-2/TRBV6-3
CASSSGGAGLQETQYF	TRBJ2-5	few	TRBV28
CASSYFRGTAASTEAFF	TRBJ1-1	-	TRBV27
CASSPRGGGEQFF	TRBJ2-1	many	TRBV7-2
CASSFGGPGSSTDTQYF	TRBJ2-3	few	TRBV28
CASSLSASTDTQYF	TRBJ2-3	-	TRBV27
CASSPYPRSPAGGLGPAGELFF	TRBJ2-2	-	TRBV7-3
CASNTGTGNSPLSWETQYF	TRBJ2-5	-	TRBV6-5
CASSNRARGYTF	TRBJ1-2	-	TRBV9
CASRGTGGIHPSTDTQYF	TRBJ2-3	-	TRBV10-2
CSVEEASGGPQFF	TRBJ2-1	-	TRBV29-1
CASSARGQGVEAFF	TRBJ1-1	few	TRBV7-9
CASTTRTGNSPLHF	TRBJ1-6	once	TRBV12-3/TRBV12-4
CASSRSPDQETQYF	TRBJ2-5	few	TRBV7-6
CASSLTFAYGYTF	TRBJ1-2	-	TRBV7-6
CASSLEGNSLYGYTF	TRBJ1-2	many	TRBV7-9
CASTPVPGTNQPQHF	TRBJ1-5	-	TRBV19
CASRTSGEQFF	TRBJ2-1	few	TRBV27
CASSFAGDPGKLFF	TRBJ1-4	-	TRBV27
CDWPTQYF	TRBJ2-3	few	TRBV5-4
CASRRGTLVGYTF	TRBJ1-2	few	TRBV12-3/TRBV12-4
CASTPGTGWDGELFF	TRBJ2-2	few	TRBV27
CASSFGTGGNEQYF	TRBJ2-7	-	TRBV27
CASSRRGLGTGEGNEQFF	TRBJ2-1	many	TRBV7-6
CASGGQLNTGELFF	TRBJ2-2	-	TRBV9
CSAREGRGHYQPQHF	TRBJ1-5	-	TRBV20-1
CSVRGLNTEAFF	TRBJ1-1	-	TRBV29-1
CASSYSAPLSGNTIYF	TRBJ1-3	few	TRBV6-5
CASSYWGDLEPQHF	TRBJ1-5	few	TRBV6-2/TRBV6-3
CASSLVTSHEQYF	TRBJ2-7	-	TRBV5-5
CASCDSSGGNEQFF	TRBJ2-1	-	TRBV6-4
CASSFAGRRGYTF	TRBJ1-2	few	TRBV12-3/TRBV12-4
CASSLTAGGPSTDTQYF	TRBJ2-3	few	TRBV12-3/TRBV12-4
CASSLGTGLQYF	TRBJ2-4	-	TRBV7-9
CASRGRDFSTDTQYF	TRBJ2-3	-	TRBV6-5
CASSLVVPNEQFF	TRBJ2-1	-	TRBV7-6
CASSPNSLRGSGEKLFF	TRBJ1-4	few	TRBV18
CASSEGAETQYF	TRBJ2-5	-	TRBV25-1
CASSVAAGENEQFF	TRBJ2-1	few	TRBV9
CASSVETSWESYNEQFF	TRBJ2-1	-	TRBV9
CSVEDGYGYTF	TRBJ1-2	once	TRBV29-1
CATTRNSDSSGELFF	TRBJ2-2	-	TRBV24-1
CSAQKGGAEAFF	TRBJ1-1	-	TRBV20-1
CANSEAGREADTQYF	TRBJ2-3	once	TRBV2